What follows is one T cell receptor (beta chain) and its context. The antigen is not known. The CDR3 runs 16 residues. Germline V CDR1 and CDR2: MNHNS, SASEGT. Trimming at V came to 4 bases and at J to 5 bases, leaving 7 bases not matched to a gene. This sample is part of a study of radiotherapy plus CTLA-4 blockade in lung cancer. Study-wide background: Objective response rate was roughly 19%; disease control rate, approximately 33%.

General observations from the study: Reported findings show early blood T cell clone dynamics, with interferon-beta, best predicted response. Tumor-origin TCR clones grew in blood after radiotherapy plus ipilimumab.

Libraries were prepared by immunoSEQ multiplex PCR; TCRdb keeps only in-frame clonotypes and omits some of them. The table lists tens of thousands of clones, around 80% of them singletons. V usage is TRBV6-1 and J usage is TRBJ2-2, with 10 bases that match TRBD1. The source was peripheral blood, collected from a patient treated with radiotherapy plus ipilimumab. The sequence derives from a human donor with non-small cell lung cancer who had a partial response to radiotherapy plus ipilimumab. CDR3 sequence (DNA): TGTGCCAGCAGTGCCGGGACAGGGGTTTTTACCGGGGAGCTGTTTTTT. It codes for CASSAGTGVFTGELFF.